This T cell receptor beta chain was captured in a study of human T cells and chemical hapten exposure. The CDR3 runs to 14 residues. V lost 2 bases and J 10 bases, leaving 16 bases between the germline ends. CDR1 is LGHNA and CDR2 is YNFKEQ in the germline V gene. Indicated time point: patch test 3, about 24 weeks after DPC sensitization. Noted treatment: therapeutic diphenylcyclopropenone sensitization with weekly scalp DPC. This clonotype was recorded many times. TCRdb processed the RACE reads anew with MiXCR; each CDR3 protein has one entry. The table includes more than 70,000 distinct CDR3 sequences, approximately 10% detected once.

The chain recombines TRBV4-2 with TRBJ2-3; D possibly corresponds to TRBD2 (6 bases). Sequences were derived from whole blood, sampled in connection with sensitization to the hapten diphenylcyclopropenone (DPC). The sequence came from a woman aged 30 to 39 with alopecia areata. Some clones in this sample may be carry-over from other donors' samples. CDR3: CASSQRSGEDAQYF. In DNA, the CDR3 is TGTGCCAGCAGCCAAAGGTCGGGGGAGGATGCGCAGTATTTT.